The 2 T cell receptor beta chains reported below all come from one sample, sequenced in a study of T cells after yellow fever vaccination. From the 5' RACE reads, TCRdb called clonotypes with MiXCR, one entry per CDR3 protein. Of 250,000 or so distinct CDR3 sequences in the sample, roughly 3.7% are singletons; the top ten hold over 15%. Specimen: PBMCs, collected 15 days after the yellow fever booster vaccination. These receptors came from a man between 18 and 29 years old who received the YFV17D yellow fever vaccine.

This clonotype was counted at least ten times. The CDR3 sequence: CATWAGQGGTGELFF. The CDR3 DNA is TGTGCCACCTGGGCGGGACAGGGGGGGACCGGGGAGCTGTTTTTT. The rearrangement links TRBV2 to TRBJ2-2; the match to TRBD1 covers 11 bases. The length of the CDR3 is 15 residues. After removal of 10 bases from V and 5 bases from J, the junction contained 9 bases not matched to a gene. The germline gives CDR1 SNHLY, CDR2 FYNNEI.

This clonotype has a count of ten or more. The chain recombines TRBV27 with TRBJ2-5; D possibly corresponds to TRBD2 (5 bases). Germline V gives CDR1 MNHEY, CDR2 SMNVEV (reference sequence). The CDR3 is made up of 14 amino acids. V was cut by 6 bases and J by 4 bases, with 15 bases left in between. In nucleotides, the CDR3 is TGTGCCAGCAGAGGGTCGGGGAAGAGAGAGACCCAGTACTTC. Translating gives CASRGSGKRETQYF.